This TCR beta chain was retrieved from a study of T cells in Graves' hyperthyroidism and ophthalmopathy. Findings of the study overall: Also found in blood were most expanded thyroid clonotypes above 0.001. Ophthalmopathy was distinguished from stable hyperthyroidism by 13 V-J signatures.

This clonotype was detected a few times. What it recognizes is unknown. RNA transcripts were the template for amplifying TCR beta CDR3 regions. A first-round RT-PCR of the TCR CDR3 used the HTBI primer set. A single record per CDR3 protein comes from TCRdb applying MiXCR to the multiplex PCR reads. The data hold approximately 700,000 distinct CDR3 sequences, with about 16% observed a single time. Sequenced sample: blood. The clonotype originates from a man aged 18 to 29 with Graves' hyperthyroidism.

The CDR3 spells CAWITGLPWPQHF. CDR3 coding DNA: TGTGCCTGGATAACAGGGTTGCCTTGGCCCCAGCATTTT. The chain recombines TRBV30 with TRBJ1-5, with D perhaps matching TRBD1 (6 bases). V was clipped by 4 bases and J by 9 bases, with 16 bases between them. The CDR3 is 13 residues long. Germline loops: CDR1 GTSNPN, CDR2 SVGIG (reference sequence).